The sequence of this T cell receptor beta chain was determined in a study of graft-versus-host responses after intestinal transplantation. Study in general: The whole recipient group had anti-thymocyte globulin induction followed by tacrolimus and steroids for about three years.

The CDR3 covers 16 residues. With 0 bases removed from V and 5 bases from J, the gap between germline ends came to 14 bases. Germline V gene sequence: CDR1 KGHSH, CDR2 LQKENI. Only in-frame clones appear in the TCRdb table, and some are missing; sequencing was by immunoSEQ multiplex PCR. The sample carries about 45,000 clones, roughly nine tenths recorded once. Study-level points and caveats: High graft-versus-host to host-versus-graft clonal ratios were seen in allografts of patients with graft-donor T cell macrochimerism.

As regards this clone: Its antigen is not identified.

The sequence was collected from a human patient who received an intestinal transplant, so some T cells may come from the graft donor. The chain employs TRBV18 and TRBJ2-1, with a tentative D call TRBD2 (5 bases). The specimen comprised PBMCs, sampled 524 days after transplant. The CDR3 bases are TGTGCCAGCTCACCACCTGGTAGCGCCCCGAACAATGAGCAGTTCTTC. It codes for CASSPPGSAPNNEQFF.